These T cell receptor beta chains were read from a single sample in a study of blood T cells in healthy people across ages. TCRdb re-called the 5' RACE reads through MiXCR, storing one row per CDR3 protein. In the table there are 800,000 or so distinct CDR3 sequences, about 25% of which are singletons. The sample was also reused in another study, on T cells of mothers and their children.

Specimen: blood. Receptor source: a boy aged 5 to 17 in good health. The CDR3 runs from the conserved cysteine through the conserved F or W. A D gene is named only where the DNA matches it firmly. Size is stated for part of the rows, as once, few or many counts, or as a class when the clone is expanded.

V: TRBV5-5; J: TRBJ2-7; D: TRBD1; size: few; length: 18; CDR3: CASSPGTGVPGYAYEQYF; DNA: TGTGCCAGCAGCCCCGGGACAGGGGTGCCCGGGTACGCATACGAGCAGTACTTC
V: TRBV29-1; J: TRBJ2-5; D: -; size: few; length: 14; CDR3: CSVEGLRDRAGTFF; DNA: TGCAGCGTTGAAGGTTTGCGGGATAGGGCCGGAACTTTCTTC
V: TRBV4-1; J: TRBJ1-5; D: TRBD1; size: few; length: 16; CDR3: CASSQDDRGLNQPQHF; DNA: TGCGCCAGCAGCCAGGATGACAGGGGGCTTAATCAGCCCCAGCATTTT
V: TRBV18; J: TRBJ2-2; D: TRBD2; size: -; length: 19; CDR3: CASSPPGTSGYLNTGELFF; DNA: TGTGCCAGCTCACCACCCGGGACTAGCGGTTACCTGAACACCGGGGAGCTGTTTTTT
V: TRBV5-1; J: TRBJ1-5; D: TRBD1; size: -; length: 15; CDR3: CASSLDGTGGQPQHF; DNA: TGCGCCAGCAGCTTAGATGGGACAGGGGGTCAGCCCCAGCATTTT
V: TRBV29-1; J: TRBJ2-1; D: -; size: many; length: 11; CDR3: CSGRNGNEQFF; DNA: TGCAGCGGCCGGAATGGGAATGAGCAGTTCTTC
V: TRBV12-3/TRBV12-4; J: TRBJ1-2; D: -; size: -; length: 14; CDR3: CASSRDSGGGGYTF; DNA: TGTGCCAGCAGTAGAGACAGCGGGGGCGGTGGCTACACCTTC
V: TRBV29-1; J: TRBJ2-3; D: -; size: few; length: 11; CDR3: CSVDPRDTQYF; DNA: TGCAGCGTTGATCCGCGAGATACGCAGTATTTT
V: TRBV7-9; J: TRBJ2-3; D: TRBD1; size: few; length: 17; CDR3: CASSGLPGQGSTDTQYF; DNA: TGTGCCAGCAGCGGGCTTCCGGGACAGGGGAGCACAGATACGCAGTATTTT
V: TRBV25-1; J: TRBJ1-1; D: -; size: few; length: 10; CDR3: CASRSGRVFF; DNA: TGTGCCAGTAGATCCGGGAGAGTTTTCTTT
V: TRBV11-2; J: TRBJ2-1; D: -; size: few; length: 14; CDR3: CASSLEPAGDEQFF; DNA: TGTGCCAGCAGCTTAGAGCCGGCTGGGGATGAGCAGTTCTTC